This TCR beta chain came from a study of T cell repertoires in cytomegalovirus infection. TCRdb processed the reads anew with MiXCR; each CDR3 protein has one entry. The sample yields 150,000 to 200,000 distinct CDR3 sequences, 14% seen once. There are many counts of this clonotype. The TCR was taken from a human donor in good health (CMV status not recorded). Some clones in this sample may be carry-over from other donors' samples. The sequenced sample consisted of PBMCs.

The chain's CDR3 is CASSQEGVNIQYF. In nucleotides, the CDR3 is TGTGCCAGCAGCCAGGAGGGGGTGAACATTCAGTACTTC. The rearrangement uses TRBV7-8 and TRBJ2-4; D may match TRBD1 or TRBD2 (6 bases each). This CDR3 contains 13 residues. CDR1 and CDR2 (germline): SGHVS, FQNEAQ. The V end lost 5 bases, the J end lost 7 bases, and 12 bases lay between the germline ends.